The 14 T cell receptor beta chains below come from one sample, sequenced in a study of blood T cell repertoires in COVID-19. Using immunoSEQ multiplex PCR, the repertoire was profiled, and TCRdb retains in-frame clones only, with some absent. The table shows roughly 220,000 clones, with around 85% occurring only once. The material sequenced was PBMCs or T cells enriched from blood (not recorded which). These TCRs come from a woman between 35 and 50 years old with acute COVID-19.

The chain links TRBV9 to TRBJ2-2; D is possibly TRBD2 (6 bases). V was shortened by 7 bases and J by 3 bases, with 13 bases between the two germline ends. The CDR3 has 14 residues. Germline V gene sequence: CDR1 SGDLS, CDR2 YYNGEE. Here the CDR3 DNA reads TGTGCCAGCGAAGCGGGCCTAGACACCGGGGAGCTGTTTTTT. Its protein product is CASEAGLDTGELFF. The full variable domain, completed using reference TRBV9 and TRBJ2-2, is DSGVTQTPKHLITATGQRVTLRCSPRSGDLSVYWYQQSLDQGLQFLIQYYNGEERAKGNILERFSAQQFPDLHSELNLSSLELGDSALYFCASEAGLDTGELFFGEGSRLTVL.

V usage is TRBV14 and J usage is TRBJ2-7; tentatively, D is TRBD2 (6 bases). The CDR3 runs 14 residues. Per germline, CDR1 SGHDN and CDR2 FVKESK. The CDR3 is CASSQDVAGTQFRV. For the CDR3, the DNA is TGTGCCAGCAGCCAAGATGTTGCGGGGACCCAATTTAGGGTC.

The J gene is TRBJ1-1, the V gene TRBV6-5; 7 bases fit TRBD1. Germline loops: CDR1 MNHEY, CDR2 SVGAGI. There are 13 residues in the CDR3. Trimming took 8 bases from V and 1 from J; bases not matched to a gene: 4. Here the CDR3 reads CASGDRENTEAFF. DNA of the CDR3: TGTGCCAGCGGGGACAGAGAGAACACTGAAGCTTTCTTT.

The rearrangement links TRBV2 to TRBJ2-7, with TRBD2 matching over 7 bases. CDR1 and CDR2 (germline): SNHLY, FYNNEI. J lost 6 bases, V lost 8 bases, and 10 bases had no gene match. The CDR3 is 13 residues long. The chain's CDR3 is CASYWTSWGEQYF. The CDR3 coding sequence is TGTGCCAGCTATTGGACTAGTTGGGGCGAGCAGTACTTC.

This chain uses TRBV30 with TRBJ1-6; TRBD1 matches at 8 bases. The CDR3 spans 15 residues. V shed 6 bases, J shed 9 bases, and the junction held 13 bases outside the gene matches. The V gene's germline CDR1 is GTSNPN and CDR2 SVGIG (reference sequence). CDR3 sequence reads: CACRTPGGESSPLHF. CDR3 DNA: TGTGCCTGCCGAACTCCAGGGGGCGAGAGTTCACCCCTCCACTTT.

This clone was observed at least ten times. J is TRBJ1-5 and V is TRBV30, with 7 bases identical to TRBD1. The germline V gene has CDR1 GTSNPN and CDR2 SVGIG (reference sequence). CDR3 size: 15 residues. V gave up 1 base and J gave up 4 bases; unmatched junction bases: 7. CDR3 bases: TGTGCCTGGAGTGCCCAACAGGGGCGGAATCAGCCCCAGCATTTT. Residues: CAWSAQQGRNQPQHF.

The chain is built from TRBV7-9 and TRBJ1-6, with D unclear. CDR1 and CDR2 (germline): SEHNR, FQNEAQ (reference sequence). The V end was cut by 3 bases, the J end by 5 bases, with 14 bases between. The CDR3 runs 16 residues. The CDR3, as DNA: TGTGCCAGCAGCTTTGCCCAGTGGCGGGATAATTCACCCCTCCACTTT. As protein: CASSFAQWRDNSPLHF.

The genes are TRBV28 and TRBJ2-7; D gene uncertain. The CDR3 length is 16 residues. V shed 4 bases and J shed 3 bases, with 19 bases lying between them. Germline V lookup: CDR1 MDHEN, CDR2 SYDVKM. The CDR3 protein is CASSSLGSPSYYEQYF. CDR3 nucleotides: TGTGCCAGCAGTTCTCTCGGGTCCCCGTCTTACTACGAGCAGTACTTC.

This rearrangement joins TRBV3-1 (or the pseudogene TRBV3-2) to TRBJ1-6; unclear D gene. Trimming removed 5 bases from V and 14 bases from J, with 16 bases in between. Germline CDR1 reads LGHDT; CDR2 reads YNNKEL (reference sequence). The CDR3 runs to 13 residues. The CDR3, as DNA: TGTGCCAGCAGCTCAACCCGGGATTCGGCCCTCCACTTT. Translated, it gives CASSSTRDSALHF.

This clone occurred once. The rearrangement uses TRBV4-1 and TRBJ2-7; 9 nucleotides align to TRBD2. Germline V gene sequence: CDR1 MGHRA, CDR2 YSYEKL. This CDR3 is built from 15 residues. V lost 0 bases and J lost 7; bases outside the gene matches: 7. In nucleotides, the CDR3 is TGCGCCAGCAGCCAAGAGTGGCTAGCGGGGAGGGAGCAGTACTTC. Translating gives CASSQEWLAGREQYF.

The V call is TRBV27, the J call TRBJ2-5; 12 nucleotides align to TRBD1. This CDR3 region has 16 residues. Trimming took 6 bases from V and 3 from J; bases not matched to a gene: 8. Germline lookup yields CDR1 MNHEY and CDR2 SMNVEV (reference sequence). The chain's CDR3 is CASSFWGQGAKETQYF. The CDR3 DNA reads TGTGCCAGCAGCTTTTGGGGACAGGGGGCGAAAGAGACCCAGTACTTC.

The CDR3 is CASSLGTGDQETQYF. The CDR3 DNA reads as TGTGCCAGCAGCTTAGGGACAGGGGATCAGGAGACCCAGTACTTC. J is TRBJ2-5 and V is TRBV7-9, with 9 nucleotides matching TRBD1. The germline V gene has CDR1 SEHNR and CDR2 FQNEAQ (reference sequence). With V trimmed by 1 base and J by 5 bases, 5 bases remained unmatched. The CDR3 loop spans 15 amino acids.

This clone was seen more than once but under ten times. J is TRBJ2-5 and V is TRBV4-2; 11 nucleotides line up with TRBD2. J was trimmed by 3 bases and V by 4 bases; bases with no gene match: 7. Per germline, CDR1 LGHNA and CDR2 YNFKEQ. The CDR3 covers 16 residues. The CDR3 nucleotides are TGTGCCAGCAGCCCGAGACTAGCGGGGACAAAAGAGACCCAGTACTTC. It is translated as CASSPRLAGTKETQYF.

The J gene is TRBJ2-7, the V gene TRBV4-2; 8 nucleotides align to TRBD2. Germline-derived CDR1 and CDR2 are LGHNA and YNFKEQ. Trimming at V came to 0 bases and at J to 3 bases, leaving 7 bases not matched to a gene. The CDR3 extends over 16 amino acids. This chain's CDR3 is CASSQETGGPRYEQYF. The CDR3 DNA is TGTGCCAGCAGCCAAGAAACGGGGGGGCCTCGCTACGAGCAGTACTTC.